This T cell receptor beta chain was sequenced for a study of blood T cells in healthy people across ages. PCR was performed a second time for roughly 7 to 11 cycles using a sample-barcoded 5' primer and a J-beta primer mix. From the 5' RACE reads, TCRdb called clonotypes with MiXCR, one entry per CDR3 protein. There are around 2 million distinct CDR3 sequences in the sample; about 39% occur only once, and under 25% lies in the top ten. Isolation per sample recovered at least 7 million PBMCs. With V trimmed by 8 bases and J by 5 bases, 3 bases remained unmatched. The CDR3 contains 13 residues. The V gene's germline CDR1 is SEHNR and CDR2 FQNEAQ (reference sequence).

The V and J genes are TRBV7-9 and TRBJ1-5; 10 bases are a match to TRBD1. The source is a human donor in good health. Input material: blood. The CDR3 spells CASGTGEDQPQHF. DNA of the CDR3: TGTGCCAGCGGGACAGGGGAGGATCAGCCCCAGCATTTT.